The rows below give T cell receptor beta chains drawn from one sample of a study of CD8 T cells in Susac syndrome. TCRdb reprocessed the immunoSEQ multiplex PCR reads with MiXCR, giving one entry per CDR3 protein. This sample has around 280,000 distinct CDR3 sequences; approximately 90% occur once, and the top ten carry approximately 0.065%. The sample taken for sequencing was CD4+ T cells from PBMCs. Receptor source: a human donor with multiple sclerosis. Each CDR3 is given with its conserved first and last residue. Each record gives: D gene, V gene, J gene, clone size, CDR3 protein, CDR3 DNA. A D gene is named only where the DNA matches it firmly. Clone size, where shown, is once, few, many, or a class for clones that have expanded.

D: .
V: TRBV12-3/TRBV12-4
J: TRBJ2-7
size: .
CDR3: CASSLFGGTGEQYF
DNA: TGTGCCAGCAGTTTATTTGGGGGCACCGGGGAGCAGTACTTC

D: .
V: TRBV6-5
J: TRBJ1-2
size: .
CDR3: CASSYSRQPNYGYTF
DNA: TGTGCCAGCAGTTACTCGAGACAGCCGAACTATGGCTACACCTTC

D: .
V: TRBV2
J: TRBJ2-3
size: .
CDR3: CASSDPTKNTDTQYF
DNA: TGTGCCAGCAGTGACCCAACTAAGAACACAGATACGCAGTATTTT

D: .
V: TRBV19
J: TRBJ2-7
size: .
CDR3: CASSPNPGRPPYEQYF
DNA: TGTGCCAGTAGTCCGAATCCGGGACGGCCTCCCTACGAGCAGTACTTC

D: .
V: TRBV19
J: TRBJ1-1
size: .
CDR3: CASSLDGEVAEAFF
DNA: TGTGCCAGTAGTCTAGACGGAGAGGTTGCTGAAGCTTTCTTT

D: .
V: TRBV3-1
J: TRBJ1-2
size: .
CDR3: CASSQLLANYGYTF
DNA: TGTGCCAGCAGCCAACTTTTAGCTAACTATGGCTACACCTTC

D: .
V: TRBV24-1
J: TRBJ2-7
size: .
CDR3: CATSDSRDVYEQYF
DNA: TGTGCCACCAGTGATTCCCGGGACGTCTACGAGCAGTACTTC

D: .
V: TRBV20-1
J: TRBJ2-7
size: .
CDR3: CSIPGVGYEQYF
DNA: TGCAGCATCCCGGGAGTGGGGTACGAGCAGTACTTC

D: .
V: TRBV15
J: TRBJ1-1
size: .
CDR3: CATSRDRVGRAFF
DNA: TGTGCCACCAGCAGAGATCGCGTCGGTCGGGCTTTCTTT

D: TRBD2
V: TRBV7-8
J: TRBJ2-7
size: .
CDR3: CASSLNSQREGGRAYEQYF
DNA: TGTGCCAGCAGCTTAAATTCCCAGCGGGAGGGCGGACGTGCGTACGAGCAGTACTTC

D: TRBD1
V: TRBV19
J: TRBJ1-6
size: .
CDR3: CASGYTGDSPLHF
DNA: TGTGCCAGTGGGTATACAGGGGACTCACCCCTCCACTTT

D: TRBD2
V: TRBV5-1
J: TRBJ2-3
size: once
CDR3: CASSLEVAGGPDTQYF
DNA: TGCGCCAGCAGCTTGGAAGTTGCGGGGGGGCCTGATACGCAGTATTTT

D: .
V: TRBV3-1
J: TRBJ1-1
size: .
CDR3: CASSQMGGFTEAFF
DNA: TGTGCCAGCAGCCAAATGGGGGGGTTCACTGAAGCTTTCTTT

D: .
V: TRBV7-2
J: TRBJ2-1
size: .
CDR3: CASSPTGKQFF
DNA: TGTGCCAGCAGCCCAACGGGAAAGCAGTTCTTC

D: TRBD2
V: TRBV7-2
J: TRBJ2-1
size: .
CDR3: CASSLRLAGGPSGEQFF
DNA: TGTGCCAGCAGCCTTAGACTAGCGGGAGGGCCCTCAGGTGAGCAGTTCTTC

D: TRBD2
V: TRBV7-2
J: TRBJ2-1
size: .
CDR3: CASSWTRYNEQFF
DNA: TGTGCCAGCAGCTGGACTAGGTACAATGAGCAGTTCTTC